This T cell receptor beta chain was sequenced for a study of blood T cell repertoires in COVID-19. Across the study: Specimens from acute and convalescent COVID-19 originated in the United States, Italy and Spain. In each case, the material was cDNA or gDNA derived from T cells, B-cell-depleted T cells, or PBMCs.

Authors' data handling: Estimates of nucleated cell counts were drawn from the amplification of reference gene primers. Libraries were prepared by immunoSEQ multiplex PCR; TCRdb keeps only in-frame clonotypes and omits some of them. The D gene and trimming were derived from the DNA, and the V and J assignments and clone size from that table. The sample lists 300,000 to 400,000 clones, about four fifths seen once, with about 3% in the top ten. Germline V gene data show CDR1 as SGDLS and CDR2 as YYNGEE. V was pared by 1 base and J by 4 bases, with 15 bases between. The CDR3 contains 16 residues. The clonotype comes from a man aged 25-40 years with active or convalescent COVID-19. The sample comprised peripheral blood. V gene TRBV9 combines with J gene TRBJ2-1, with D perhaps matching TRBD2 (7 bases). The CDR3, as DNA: TGTGCCAGCAGCGTAAGAGGGAGGGGGGAGTACAATGAGCAGTTCTTC. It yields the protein CASSVRGRGEYNEQFF.